This paragraph covers one TCR beta chain sequence. CDR1 SQVTM and CDR2 ANQGSEA come from the germline V gene. Trimming stripped 7 bases from V and 7 bases from J, with 11 bases between. The CDR3 has 11 residues. This entry comes from a study of blood T cell repertoires in COVID-19. For the study at large: The analysed material was cDNA or gDNA that came from T cells, B-cell-depleted T cells, or PBMCs.

Assay used: immunoSEQ multiplex PCR; TCRdb lists only in-frame clones, some missing. The sample lists some 330,000 clones; roughly 86% were seen once. This sequence joins TRBV29-1 and TRBJ1-5; D is unclear. The sample taken for sequencing was PBMCs or T cells enriched from blood (not recorded which). This clonotype was obtained from a man between 40 and 49 years old in a cohort exposed to, infected with or recovered from COVID-19 (not recorded which). The CDR3, as DNA: TGCAGCGCTGGACTCGACCAGCCCCAGCATTTT. It translates to CSAGLDQPQHF.